This entry is about one T cell receptor (beta chain). This sample is part of a study of blood T cell repertoires in COVID-19. Study-wide context: COVID-19 samples collected from the United States, Italy and Spain covered acute and convalescent phases. Sample material is recorded as cDNA or gDNA derived from T cells, B-cell-depleted T cells, or PBMCs.

Per the germline V gene, CDR1 is SGHRS and CDR2 is YFSETQ. J lost 7 bases, V lost 3 bases, and 12 bases had no gene match. The CDR3 totals 16 residues. Researchers sorted participants into cohorts using their self-reported clinical history. As originally analysed: Amplified reference gene primers provided the basis for estimating nucleated cell counts. TCRdb's table, derived via immunoSEQ multiplex PCR, lists solely in-frame clones and lacks some. D and trimming were read from the DNA, whereas the V and J calls and clone size are those reported in that table. The table lists about 280,000 clones, about 90% of them singletons.

Input material: PBMCs or T cells enriched from blood (not recorded which). This rearrangement joins TRBV5-1 to TRBJ1-3; 8 positions agree with TRBD1. The TCR sequence derives from a woman between 18 and 30 years old with acute COVID-19. For the CDR3, the DNA is TGCGCCAGCAGCTCGACGGCAGGGGGCCACGTGAACACCATATATTTT. This encodes CASSSTAGGHVNTIYF.